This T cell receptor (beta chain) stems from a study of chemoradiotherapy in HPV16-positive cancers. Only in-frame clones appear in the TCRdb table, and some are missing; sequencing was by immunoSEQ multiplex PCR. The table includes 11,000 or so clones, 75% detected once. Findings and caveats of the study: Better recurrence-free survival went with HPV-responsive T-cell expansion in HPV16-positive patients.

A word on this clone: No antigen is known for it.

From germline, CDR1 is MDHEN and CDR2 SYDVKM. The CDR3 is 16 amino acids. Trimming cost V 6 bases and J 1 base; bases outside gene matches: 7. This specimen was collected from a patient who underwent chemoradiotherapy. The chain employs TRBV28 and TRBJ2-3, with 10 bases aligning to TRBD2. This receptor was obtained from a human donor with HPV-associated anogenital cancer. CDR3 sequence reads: CASRPTGTSGTDTQYF. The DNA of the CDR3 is TGTGCCAGCAGACCAACCGGGACTAGCGGCACAGATACGCAGTATTTT.